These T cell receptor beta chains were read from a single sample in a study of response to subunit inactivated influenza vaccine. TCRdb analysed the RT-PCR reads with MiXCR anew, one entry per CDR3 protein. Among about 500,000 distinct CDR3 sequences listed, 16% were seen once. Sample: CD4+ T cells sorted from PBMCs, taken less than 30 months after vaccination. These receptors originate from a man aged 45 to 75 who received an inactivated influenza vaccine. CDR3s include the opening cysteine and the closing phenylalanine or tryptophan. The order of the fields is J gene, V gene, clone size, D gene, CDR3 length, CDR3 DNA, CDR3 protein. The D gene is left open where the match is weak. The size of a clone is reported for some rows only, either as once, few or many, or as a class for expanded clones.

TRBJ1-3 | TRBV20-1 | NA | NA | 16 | TGCAGTGCTAGAGACCCGGCCGGCAGGGCTGGAAACACCATATATTTT | CSARDPAGRAGNTIYF
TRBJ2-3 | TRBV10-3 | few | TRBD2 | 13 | TGTGCCATCCTAGCGGGGGTCACAGATACGCAGTATTTT | CAILAGVTDTQYF
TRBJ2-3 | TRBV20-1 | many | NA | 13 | TGCAGTGCCCGAGGCGCGGGCACAGATACGCAGTATTTT | CSARGAGTDTQYF
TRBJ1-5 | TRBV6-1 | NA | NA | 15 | TGTGCCAGCAGGGCACAGGGCGATGGCAATCAGCCCCAGCATTTT | CASRAQGDGNQPQHF
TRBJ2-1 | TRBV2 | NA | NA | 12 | TGTGCCAGCAGAGAAGTGGGCAATGAGCAGTTCTTC | CASREVGNEQFF
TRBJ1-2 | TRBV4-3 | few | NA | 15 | TGCGCCAGCAGCCAAGATCTCGCGGGTCCCACTGGCTACACCTTC | CASSQDLAGPTGYTF
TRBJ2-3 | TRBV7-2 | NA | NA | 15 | TGTGCCAGCAGCTTCCGGGGAGCTAGCACAGATACGCAGTATTTT | CASSFRGASTDTQYF
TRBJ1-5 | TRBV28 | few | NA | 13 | TGTGCCAGCAGGCCTAGCTCATATCAGCCCCAGCATTTT | CASRPSSYQPQHF
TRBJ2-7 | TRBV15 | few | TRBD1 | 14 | TGTGCCACCAGCACCAGACAGGGCGGGTACGAGCAGTACTTC | CATSTRQGGYEQYF
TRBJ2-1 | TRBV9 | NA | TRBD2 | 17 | TGTGCCAGCAGCGTAGCTGTAGCGGGAGAGTATAGGGATGAGCAGTTCTTC | CASSVAVAGEYRDEQFF
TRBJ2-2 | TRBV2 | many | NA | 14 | TGTGCCAGCAAGCGGCTAGCTAGCACCGGGGAGCTGTTTTTT | CASKRLASTGELFF
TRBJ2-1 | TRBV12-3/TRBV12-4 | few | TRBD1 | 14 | TGTGCCAGCAGAGGGACAGGGGCTTGGAATGAGCAGTTCTTC | CASRGTGAWNEQFF
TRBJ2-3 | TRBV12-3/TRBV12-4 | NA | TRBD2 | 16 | TGTGCCAGCAGCCCTCGACTAGCGGGTACCACAGATACGCAGTATTTT | CASSPRLAGTTDTQYF
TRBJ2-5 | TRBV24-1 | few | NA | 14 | TGTGCCACCAGTGCACCGGGACAACAAGAGACCCAGTACTTC | CATSAPGQQETQYF
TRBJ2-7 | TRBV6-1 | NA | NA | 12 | TGTGCCAGCAGTGAACAGGGCCTCGAGCAGTACTTC | CASSEQGLEQYF
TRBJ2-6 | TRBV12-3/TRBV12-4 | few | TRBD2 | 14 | TGTGCCAGCACCACGGGAGGGGGGGCCAACGTCCTGACTTTC | CASTTGGGANVLTF